This entry lists 26 T cell receptor beta chains sequenced from one sample in a study of CD8 T cells in ankylosing spondylitis. TCRdb passed the 5' RACE reads through MiXCR, listing each CDR3 protein once. The sample records about 160,000 distinct CDR3 sequences, 18% being singletons. Sequencing was performed on blood, either unsorted or a sorted T cell fraction (not recorded which). These receptors all stem from a male donor with ankylosing spondylitis or in good health (not recorded which).

This clonotype was counted many times. The chain is built from TRBV11-2 and TRBJ2-1; D perhaps matches TRBD1 (6 bases). In germline, CDR1 is SGHAT, CDR2 FQNNGV. This CDR3 has 13 residues. Between the trimmed V and J ends, which lost 5 bases and 9 bases, there was a span of 14 bases. CDR3 loop: CASSLRLGAEQFF. The CDR3, as DNA: TGTGCCAGCAGCCTTAGATTGGGGGCTGAGCAGTTCTTC. Full variable domain (rest looked up from reference TRBV11-2 and TRBJ2-1): EAGVAQSPRYKIIEKRQSVAFWCNPISGHATLYWYQQILGQGPKLLIQFQNNGVVDDSQLPKDRFSAERLKGVDSTLKIQPAKLEDSAVYLCASSLRLGAEQFFGPGTRLTVL.

The chain joins TRBV5-1 to TRBJ2-5; D remains ambiguous. Deletions cut 1 base from V and 1 base from J, with 8 bases between. Per germline, CDR1 SGHRS and CDR2 YFSETQ. There are 14 residues in the CDR3. CDR3 DNA sequence: TGCGCCAGCAGCTTGTCACAGTCCCAAGAGACCCAGTACTTC. Translating it yields CASSLSQSQETQYF.

Ten or more counts support this clonotype. The CDR3: CASSRPTRRGYTF. For the CDR3, the DNA is TGTGCCAGCAGTCGACCGACCAGGAGAGGCTACACCTTC. V and J are TRBV6-2 or TRBV6-3 and TRBJ1-2, with D hard to call. CDR1 is MNHEY, CDR2 SVGEGT, per germline. V lost 5 bases and J 8 bases, leaving 15 bases between the germline ends. The CDR3 is made up of 13 amino acids.

This clonotype has ten or more counts. The V call is TRBV5-1, the J call TRBJ2-1, with D hard to call. Deletions cut 4 bases from V and 0 bases from J, with 17 bases between. There are 17 residues in the CDR3. CDR1 and CDR2 from the germline V gene are SGHRS and YFSETQ. DNA for the CDR3: TGCGCCAGCAGCCCGTCACCGGCGGTCAGCTCCTACAATGAGCAGTTCTTC. Amino acid sequence: CASSPSPAVSSYNEQFF.

J is TRBJ2-5 and V is TRBV29-1, with TRBD2 matching over 11 bases. V dropped 1 base and J dropped 5; count of bases not matched to a gene: 6. The CDR3 contains 15 residues. Germline V gives CDR1 SQVTM, CDR2 ANQGSEA. CDR3 in DNA: TGCAGCGTTGAAGGGGGACTAGCGGTGCAGGAGACCCAGTACTTC. It is translated as CSVEGGLAVQETQYF.

This clonotype was seen repeatedly, ten times or more. V is TRBV20-1 and J is TRBJ2-4, with unresolved D. The CDR3 loop spans 12 amino acids. Germline V CDR1 and CDR2: DFQATT, SNEGSKA (reference sequence). The ends were cut back, 1 base at V and 11 bases at J, with 12 bases in the middle. CDR3 nucleotide sequence: TGCAGTGCTAGAGGCTTAGACGGTCTTCAGTACTTC. It encodes CSARGLDGLQYF.

The chain recombines TRBV4-2 with TRBJ2-5, with D tentatively TRBD2 (6 bases). This CDR3 has 14 residues. CDR1 and CDR2 (germline): LGHNA, YNFKEQ. V lost 4 bases to trimming and J lost 1 base, with 10 bases between them. The CDR3 DNA follows: TGTGCCAGCAGCCCCAGAGCGGGCCAAGAGACCCAGTACTTC. It yields the protein CASSPRAGQETQYF.

This clonotype has a count of ten or more. The rearrangement joins TRBV20-1 to TRBJ2-7, with TRBD2 matching over 11 bases. Germline lookup yields CDR1 DFQATT and CDR2 SNEGSKA (reference sequence). The CDR3 contains 14 residues. Trimming removed 4 bases from V and 4 bases from J; junction bases left unmatched: 6. CDR3 residues: CSAKGLAEPYEQYF. The CDR3 nucleotides read TGCAGTGCTAAGGGACTAGCGGAGCCATACGAGCAGTACTTC.

Many counts were recorded for this clonotype. This chain uses TRBV4-1 with TRBJ2-3; 10 bases agree with TRBD2. The V gene end was trimmed by 0 bases and the J gene end by 6 bases; junction bases not matched to a gene: 6. Germline V lookup: CDR1 MGHRA, CDR2 YSYEKL. The CDR3 is 16 residues long. CDR3 in amino acids: CASSQDEGLASDTQYF. CDR3 nucleotides: TGCGCCAGCAGCCAAGACGAGGGACTAGCGTCGGATACGCAGTATTTT.

In this sample, this clonotype turned up many times. This rearrangement joins TRBV12-3 or TRBV12-4 to TRBJ1-2; D may be TRBD1 (5 bases). The CDR3 contains 13 residues. V was clipped by 0 bases and J by 4 bases, with 6 bases between them. CDR3 bases: TGTGCCAGCAGTTTAGCCAGGGCCTATGGCTACACCTTC. Protein: CASSLARAYGYTF.

The rearrangement uses TRBV5-1 and TRBJ2-7, with a weak D call TRBD1 (5 bases). The CDR3 sequence is 15 residues long. CDR1 is SGHRS, CDR2 YFSETQ, per germline. Trimming stripped 0 bases from V and 4 bases from J, with 14 bases between. CDR3 in DNA: TGCGCCAGCAGCTTGGAGGCAGGGATGAAATACGAGCAGTACTTC. Residues: CASSLEAGMKYEQYF.

This clonotype was observed many times. This chain joins TRBV7-6 and TRBJ2-1, with a tentative D call TRBD2 (5 bases). Germline CDR1 SGHVS, CDR2 FNYEAQ. The CDR3 runs 14 residues. With 5 bases removed from V and 1 base from J, the gap between germline ends came to 9 bases. The CDR3 loop reads CASSQPGSYNEQFF. CDR3 DNA: TGTGCCAGCAGCCAGCCGGGGTCCTACAATGAGCAGTTCTTC.

This clonotype was detected only a few times. The chain combines TRBV6-4 with TRBJ1-5; D unresolved. This CDR3 has 9 amino acids. Between the trimmed V and J ends, which lost 6 bases and 13 bases, there was a span of 7 bases. CDR1 is MRHNA and CDR2 is SNTAGT in the germline V gene. For the CDR3, the DNA is TGTGCCAGCAGAGGTTTACAGCATTTT. It is translated as CASRGLQHF.

As concerns this clonotype: One base away lies a much larger clone, so this may be a sequencing read error. V is TRBV24-1 and J is TRBJ2-1, with a possible D match to TRBD1 (5 bases). The length of the CDR3 is 15 residues. Trimming pared 9 bases from V and 7 bases from J, leaving 21 bases between. In germline, CDR1 is KGHDR, CDR2 SFDVKD. This CDR3 reads CATGAGLLVWNEQFF. CDR3 bases: TGTGCCACCGGGGCAGGATTGTTGGTCTGGAATGAGCAGTTCTTC.

This clonotype was observed at least ten times. Here the CDR3 reads CASSKSPTGTEAFF. The CDR3 DNA reads TGTGCCAGCAGCAAGAGCCCCACAGGGACTGAAGCTTTCTTT. The chain is built from TRBV9 and TRBJ1-1, with TRBD1 as a possible D gene (6 bases). There are 14 residues in the CDR3. CDR1 is SGDLS and CDR2 is YYNGEE in the germline V gene. V shed 4 bases and J shed 5 bases, with 15 bases lying between them. Filled out from reference TRBV9 and TRBJ1-1, the complete variable domain reads DSGVTQTPKHLITATGQRVTLRCSPRSGDLSVYWYQQSLDQGLQFLIQYYNGEERAKGNILERFSAQQFPDLHSELNLSSLELGDSALYFCASSKSPTGTEAFFGQGTRLTVV.

This clonotype was counted between two and nine times. This sequence joins TRBV6-1 and TRBJ2-1; TRBD2 agrees at 9 bases. Germline V gene lookup returns CDR1 MNHNS and CDR2 SASEGT. The V segment lost 6 bases and the J segment 4 bases; nucleotides outside the gene matches: 7. The CDR3 runs 15 residues. CDR3 protein: CASSKGTSRYNEQFF. The CDR3, as DNA: TGTGCCAGCAGCAAAGGGACTAGCCGGTACAATGAGCAGTTCTTC.

This clonotype was seen a few times. V usage is TRBV19 and J usage is TRBJ2-2, with 7 nucleotides matching TRBD1. The V gene's germline CDR1 is LNHDA and CDR2 SQIVND (reference sequence). CDR3 size: 16 residues. J gave up 0 bases and V 5 bases, and 6 bases lay outside the gene matches. The CDR3, as DNA: TGTGCCAGTAGTCTCCGGGACAGTACGAACACCGGGGAGCTGTTTTTT. Protein: CASSLRDSTNTGELFF.

This clonotype was picked up a small number of times. The CDR3 sequence is CASSWRQGNYGYTF. The CDR3 nucleotides read TGTGCCAGCAGTTGGAGACAGGGAAACTATGGCTACACCTTC. The V gene is TRBV12-3 or TRBV12-4, the J gene TRBJ1-2; 7 nucleotides agree with TRBD1. V was pared by 4 bases and J by 2 bases, with 4 bases of the junction left unmatched. CDR3 length: 14 residues.

Ten or more counts support this clonotype. The V call is TRBV24-1, the J call TRBJ2-2; 8 nucleotides line up with TRBD1. From germline, CDR1 is KGHDR and CDR2 SFDVKD. The CDR3 runs to 16 residues. With 3 bases clipped from V and 4 bases from J, the junction kept 6 bases outside the gene matches. CDR3 loop: CATSDPRQGSTGELFF. DNA of the CDR3: TGTGCCACCAGTGATCCACGACAGGGGAGCACCGGGGAGCTGTTTTTT.

This clonotype was seen many times. The J gene is TRBJ2-7, the V gene TRBV5-1; TRBD1 agrees at 10 bases. Germline loops: CDR1 SGHRS, CDR2 YFSETQ. The CDR3 is 15 residues long. V was pared by 0 bases and J by 2 bases, with 2 bases of the junction left unmatched. The CDR3 DNA reads TGCGCCAGCAGCTTGGGGGACAGGGGAACCTACGAGCAGTACTTC. This codes for CASSLGDRGTYEQYF.

This clonotype came up a few times. The rearrangement joins TRBV12-3 or TRBV12-4 to TRBJ1-2, with a possible D match to TRBD1 (6 bases). The CDR3 loop spans 14 amino acids. Trimming stripped 4 bases from V and 4 bases from J, with 13 bases between. Written as DNA, the CDR3 is TGTGCCAGCAGTTCCGATGGGGGCGGCTATGGCTACACCTTC. It encodes CASSSDGGGYGYTF.

This clonotype was observed at least ten times. J is TRBJ2-7 and V is TRBV5-1; 10 nucleotides line up with TRBD2. With V trimmed by 6 bases and J by 0 bases, 3 bases remained unmatched. The CDR3 contains 14 residues. The germline V gene encodes CDR1 SGHRS and CDR2 YFSETQ. The CDR3 is CASTPSGSSYEQYF. The CDR3 DNA follows: TGCGCCAGCACCCCTAGCGGGAGCTCCTACGAGCAGTACTTC.

This chain uses TRBV24-1 with TRBJ1-5; TRBD1 aligns across 7 bases. J was trimmed by 2 bases and V by 12 bases; bases with no gene match: 9. CDR3 length: 14 residues. The germline V gene has CDR1 KGHDR and CDR2 SFDVKD. The CDR3: CAASTGIGNQPQHF. CDR3 coding DNA: TGTGCCGCATCGACAGGGATTGGCAATCAGCCCCAGCATTTT.

This chain joins TRBV5-6 and TRBJ2-4; 7 nucleotides line up with TRBD1. CDR1 is SGHDT, CDR2 YYEEEE, per germline. This CDR3 comprises 16 residues. The V gene end was trimmed by 3 bases and the J gene end by 0 bases; junction bases not matched to a gene: 6. In DNA form, the CDR3 reads TGTGCCAGCAGCTCCGGGACAGATCTAGCCAAAAACATTCAGTACTTC. The encoded protein is CASSSGTDLAKNIQYF.

At least ten counts were recorded for this clonotype. The J gene is TRBJ2-3, the V gene TRBV5-4, with 10 bases that match TRBD1. CDR1 and CDR2 from the germline V gene are SGHNT and YYREEE (reference sequence). The CDR3 totals 15 residues. The junction had 7 bases not matched to a gene; V was cut back by 5 bases and J by 4 bases. The CDR3 region is CASRPGTGVPDTQYF. CDR3 coding DNA: TGTGCCAGCAGACCCGGGACAGGGGTTCCAGATACGCAGTATTTT.

This clonotype came up a few times. The DNA for the CDR3 is TGTGCCAGCAGCTTACGCCCAGACTCCTACGAGCAGTACTTC. Protein sequence: CASSLRPDSYEQYF. V gene TRBV7-2 combines with J gene TRBJ2-7; D unresolved. Germline-derived CDR1 and CDR2 are SGHTA and FQGNSA. V lost 2 bases and J 0 bases, leaving 8 bases between the germline ends. The CDR3 covers 14 residues.